These 17 T cell receptor beta chains were all obtained from the same sample, sequenced in a study of T cells in Graves' hyperthyroidism and ophthalmopathy. The CDR3 regions of TCR beta were amplified from RNA transcripts. HTBI primers were employed in a first-round RT-PCR of the TCR CDR3. In TCRdb, the multiplex PCR reads were re-called with MiXCR into one record per CDR3 protein. The sample lists over 150,000 distinct CDR3 sequences, over 15% occurring once. The specimen was blood. The receptors shown here come from a woman in her fifties or sixties with Graves' hyperthyroidism.

This sequence joins TRBV20-1 and TRBJ2-1; 11 positions agree with TRBD2. Trimming took 5 bases from V and 7 from J; bases not matched to a gene: 13. The CDR3 sequence is 16 residues long. Germline assignment: CDR1 DFQATT and CDR2 SNEGSKA (reference sequence). CDR3 bases: TGCAGTGCTGCGCGAGGCCTAGCGGGAGGACGGAATGAGCAGTTCTTC. The encoded protein is CSAARGLAGGRNEQFF.

This chain links TRBV5-6 with TRBJ2-7; D remains unclear. The germline gives CDR1 SGHDT, CDR2 YYEEEE. Deletions cut 0 bases from V and 3 bases from J, with 10 bases between. The CDR3 consists of 14 residues. In DNA form, the CDR3 reads TGTGCCAGCAGCTTGGTAGGGCAGAGCTACGAGCAGTACTTC. Residues: CASSLVGQSYEQYF.

This clonotype was observed many times. The gene calls are TRBV7-2 and TRBJ2-7, with no clear D. The CDR3 consists of 15 residues. CDR1 is SGHTA and CDR2 is FQGNSA in the germline V gene. Trimming removed 4 bases from V and 4 bases from J, with 17 bases in between. CDR3 sequence reads: CASSSRPGSFYEQYF. For the CDR3, the DNA is TGTGCCAGCAGCTCCCGCCCCGGGTCGTTTTACGAGCAGTACTTC.

This clonotype has at least ten counts. V usage is TRBV7-6 and J usage is TRBJ2-1; maybe TRBD2 (7 bases). V dropped 5 bases and J dropped 5 bases, with 19 bases sitting between them. The CDR3 contains 16 residues. Looked up from germline, CDR1 is SGHVS and CDR2 is FNYEAQ. CDR3 protein: CASSPLGGLLNNEQFF. The CDR3 DNA reads TGTGCCAGCAGCCCCCTGGGGGGGCTTCTTAACAATGAGCAGTTCTTC.

This rearrangement joins TRBV12-3 or TRBV12-4 to TRBJ2-7; 16 nucleotides align to TRBD2. CDR3 length equals 18 residues. V was pared by 5 bases and J by 2 bases, with 9 bases of the junction left unmatched. The CDR3 DNA is TGTGCCAGCAGTCCAGGGGGACTAGCGGGAGGGTCTCCCTACGAGCAGTACTTC. It yields the protein CASSPGGLAGGSPYEQYF.

The CDR3, as DNA: TGTGCCAGCAGTGTATCAGCGGGAGAGTCCTACGAGCAGTACTTC. Translating it yields CASSVSAGESYEQYF. The chain recombines TRBV6-2 or TRBV6-3 with TRBJ2-7; TRBD2 aligns across 8 bases. V shed 5 bases, J shed 1 base, and the junction held 7 bases outside the gene matches. The germline V gene encodes CDR1 MNHEY and CDR2 SVGEGT. This CDR3 is 15 amino acids long.

In this sample, this clonotype turned up many times. The rearrangement links TRBV12-3 or TRBV12-4 to TRBJ2-7; D may match TRBD1 or TRBD2 (5 bases each). Trimming removed 9 bases at V and 2 bases at J, with 14 bases between. The length of the CDR3 is 13 residues. DNA of the CDR3: TGTGCCAGTGGGACGTCTGTTACCTACGAGCAGTACTTC. It translates to CASGTSVTYEQYF.

This clonotype was observed at least ten times. This rearrangement joins TRBV6-5 to TRBJ1-2; D not resolved. The ends were cut back, 0 bases at V and 5 bases at J, with 13 bases in the middle. In germline, CDR1 is MNHEY, CDR2 SVGAGI. CDR3 length equals 15 residues. The CDR3 loop is CASSYSRHPSYGYTF. Here the CDR3 DNA reads TGTGCCAGCAGTTACTCCCGACACCCCAGTTATGGCTACACCTTC.

This clonotype was observed a few times. The chain employs TRBV18 and TRBJ1-5; D remains unclear. CDR1 is KGHSH, CDR2 LQKENI, per germline. Deletions cut 6 bases from V and 0 bases from J, with 12 bases between. This CDR3 is built from 15 residues. This CDR3 is CASSPRRYSNQPQHF. The CDR3 bases are TGTGCCAGCTCCCCCAGACGTTATAGCAATCAGCCCCAGCATTTT.

A remark on this clonotype: The conserved phenylalanine or tryptophan normally closing the CDR3 is absent here, so this likely arose from a read error. The V and J genes are TRBV6-4 and TRBJ2-3; 7 bases agree with TRBD1. Germline CDR1 is MRHNA and CDR2 is SNTAGT. V trimming: 3 bases; J trimming: 1 base; junction bases outside the gene matches: 1. This CDR3 is 14 amino acids long. The CDR3 DNA sequence: TGTGCCAGCAGTGATGGACAGGGCACAGATACGCAGTATTAT. Its translation is CASSDGQGTDTQYY.

There are many counts of this clonotype. The genes are TRBV20-1 and TRBJ2-5; TRBD2 aligns across 15 bases. Germline CDR1 and CDR2: DFQATT and SNEGSKA (reference sequence). V was clipped by 6 bases and J by 5 bases; unmatched bases: 10. The CDR3 covers 16 residues. The CDR3 DNA sequence: TGCAGTGCCCCCGGACTAGCGGGGGGGCTAGGGGAGACCCAGTACTTC. Residues: CSAPGLAGGLGETQYF.

This clonotype was counted only a few times. The chain has TRBV19 and TRBJ1-2; D is uncertain. The germline V gene encodes CDR1 LNHDA and CDR2 SQIVND (reference sequence). The germline V and J ends were trimmed by 3 bases and 4 bases, with 12 bases remaining between them. There are 14 residues in the CDR3. The CDR3 is CASSIGWRGYGYTF. The CDR3 nucleotides are TGTGCCAGTAGTATCGGGTGGCGGGGCTATGGCTACACCTTC.

This clonotype was counted ten times or more. The chain employs TRBV6-2 or TRBV6-3 and TRBJ1-2; 8 bases match TRBD1. Germline CDR1 reads MNHEY; CDR2 reads SVGEGT. The trim removed 0 bases at V and 5 bases at J, leaving 2 bases unmatched. The CDR3 sequence is 14 residues long. CDR3 amino acids: CASSYSTGVYGYTF. DNA for the CDR3: TGTGCCAGCAGTTACTCGACAGGGGTTTATGGCTACACCTTC.

This clonotype was observed many times. V usage is TRBV27 and J usage is TRBJ2-7; D gene ambiguous. CDR1 is MNHEY and CDR2 is SMNVEV in the germline V gene (reference sequence). The CDR3 length is 13 residues. V was trimmed by 0 bases and J by 3 bases, leaving 6 bases between them. The CDR3 reads CASSLSTDYEQYF. In nucleotides, the CDR3 is TGTGCCAGCAGTTTATCGACGGACTACGAGCAGTACTTC.

This clonotype was counted between two and nine times. The CDR3 here is CASRRRTVDPFSNQPQHF. In DNA, the CDR3 is TGTGCCAGCAGGAGGAGGACGGTGGACCCTTTTTCCAATCAGCCCCAGCATTTT. The J gene is TRBJ1-5, the V gene TRBV2, with D hard to call. The V and J ends lost 6 bases and 3 bases respectively, with 24 bases between them. The CDR3 consists of 18 residues. Germline CDR1 and CDR2: SNHLY and FYNNEI.

The sample holds many counts of this clonotype. The rearrangement uses TRBV2 and TRBJ2-3; D remains unclear. This CDR3 comprises 14 residues. Trimming stripped 7 bases from V and 1 base from J, with 12 bases between. Looked up from germline, CDR1 is SNHLY and CDR2 is FYNNEI. The CDR3 region has the DNA TGTGCCAGCAACGAATGGGTTCGCACAGATACGCAGTATTTT. Translating gives CASNEWVRTDTQYF.

This clonotype was seen once. A read error may explain this, as a much larger clone is one base away. This chain connects TRBV4-1 to TRBJ1-2, with a possible D match to TRBD1 (5 bases). Trimming took 4 bases from V and 4 from J, leaving 16 bases between them. The CDR3 totals 15 residues. CDR1 and CDR2 (germline): MGHRA, YSYEKL. The CDR3 coding sequence is TGCGCCAGCAGCCTAGTGGGTCTCGGGGGCTATGGCTACACCTTC. Encoded protein: CASSLVGLGGYGYTF.